The clone carrying this T cell receptor (beta chain) was seen only a few times. What it binds is unknown. Cultured CD4+ T cells had their DNA profiled by the Oncomine TCR Beta short-read assay. Investigators isolated genomic DNA from cultured CD4+ T cells. TCRdb passed the PCR reads through MiXCR, listing each CDR3 protein once. The sample has about 9,000 distinct CDR3 sequences, around half seen once; the top ten hold about a fifth. This sample stems from a study of vaccination and CD4 T cells after COVID-19. Overall study context: Each participant underwent a two-dose regimen of either the BNT162b2 or the mRNA-1273 vaccine. Cellular stimulation was performed using overlapping spike peptides derived from SARS-CoV-2, HCoV-NL63, HCoV-OC43 and HCoV-229E. General study results and limits: Recorded median SARS-CoV-2-reactive clonotype numbers increased from about 20 to 38 without reaching significance.

The germline V and J ends were trimmed by 6 bases and 4 bases, with 9 bases remaining between them. The CDR3 consists of 12 residues. In germline, CDR1 is MDHEN, CDR2 SYDVKM. The treatment is: approximately 9-day PBMC culture with coronavirus spike peptide pools or control peptides (ViraFEST assay). The sequenced sample consisted of CD4+ T cells from blood, cultured in vitro. The receptor's source is a human donor who had recovered from COVID-19. The chain has TRBV28 and TRBJ2-5; D possibly corresponds to TRBD2 (6 bases). This chain's CDR3 is CASSTGGETQYF. Written as DNA, the CDR3 is TGTGCCAGCAGCACCGGGGGAGAGACCCAGTACTTC.